Below, 28 T cell receptor beta chains from the same sample are listed, as sequenced in a study of blood T cells in healthy people across ages. PCR was performed a second time for roughly 7 to 12 cycles using a sample-barcoded 5' primer and a J-beta primer mix. TCRdb used MiXCR to reprocess the 5' RACE reads, holding one entry per CDR3 protein. Of 700,000 to 1,000,000 distinct CDR3 sequences listed, under 55% are singletons. The specimen sequenced was blood. The receptors stem from a man in his 60s in good health.

The J gene is TRBJ1-6, the V gene TRBV4-1; D unclear. CDR1 is MGHRA, CDR2 YSYEKL, per germline. Between the trimmed V and J ends, which lost 0 bases and 5 bases, there was a span of 11 bases. CDR3 length equals 16 residues. CDR3 sequence reads: CASSQDSERHNSPLHF. The DNA for the CDR3 is TGCGCCAGCAGCCAAGATTCGGAACGGCATAATTCACCCCTCCACTTT.

The gene calls are TRBV12-3 or TRBV12-4 and TRBJ1-1, with D tentatively TRBD1 (5 bases). V gave up 2 bases and J gave up 2 bases, with 12 bases separating them. CDR3 length: 15 residues. The CDR3 sequence: CASSLWGRGNTEAFF. The CDR3 DNA follows: TGTGCCAGCAGTTTATGGGGCCGGGGTAACACTGAAGCTTTCTTT.

The CDR3 loop reads CASKPGQGIGYGYTF. The CDR3 DNA is TGCGCCAGCAAGCCCGGACAGGGCATCGGGTATGGCTACACCTTC. This sequence joins TRBV4-3 and TRBJ1-2, with 8 bases aligning to TRBD1. The V segment lost 7 bases and the J segment 5 bases; nucleotides outside the gene matches: 12. This CDR3 has 15 amino acids. Germline V gene lookup returns CDR1 LGHNA and CDR2 YSLEER.

Only a few counts were recorded for this clonotype. This CDR3 reads CSVEVPGGPQHF. CDR3 DNA sequence: TGCAGCGTTGAGGTCCCGGGAGGGCCCCAGCATTTT. This chain links TRBV29-1 with TRBJ1-5; unclear D gene. The length of the CDR3 is 12 residues. V gave up 3 bases and J gave up 9 bases, with 12 bases separating them. The germline V gene encodes CDR1 SQVTM and CDR2 ANQGSEA.

This clonotype showed up just a few times. This chain uses TRBV20-1 with TRBJ2-4, with 9 bases aligning to TRBD1. The CDR3 consists of 14 residues. The V and J ends lost 3 bases and 3 bases, in that order; junction bases with no gene match: 3. Germline lookup yields CDR1 DFQATT and CDR2 SNEGSKA (reference sequence). CDR3: CSARSGQGKNIQYF. CDR3 DNA: TGCAGTGCTAGGTCGGGACAGGGCAAAAACATTCAGTACTTC.

V and J are TRBV20-1 and TRBJ2-5, with 7 nucleotides matching TRBD1. CDR1 and CDR2 (germline): DFQATT, SNEGSKA (reference sequence). After removal of 6 bases from V and 2 bases from J, the junction contained 6 bases not matched to a gene. The CDR3 length is 13 residues. CDR3 bases: TGCAGTGCCACGGGGACAGTTCAAGAGACCCAGTACTTC. Residues: CSATGTVQETQYF.

J is TRBJ2-7 and V is TRBV10-2; 12 bases agree with TRBD2. With 3 bases clipped from V and 2 bases from J, the junction kept 5 bases outside the gene matches. CDR1 is WSHSY and CDR2 is SAAADI in the germline V gene. The CDR3 totals 16 residues. The CDR3 is CASSDALAGGTYEQYF. The DNA of the CDR3 is TGCGCCAGCAGTGACGCCCTAGCGGGGGGGACCTACGAGCAGTACTTC.

J is TRBJ2-5 and V is TRBV9, with TRBD2 matching 13 bases. The CDR3 sequence is 16 residues long. The V gene's germline CDR1 is SGDLS and CDR2 YYNGEE. With V trimmed by 3 bases and J by 2 bases, 4 bases remained unmatched. The CDR3 region has the DNA TGTGCCAGCAGCGGGGGACTAGCGGGGAAACAAGAGACCCAGTACTTC. Its protein product is CASSGGLAGKQETQYF.

This chain connects TRBV7-2 to TRBJ2-5; the match to TRBD2 covers 15 bases. The CDR3 has 18 residues. Germline V CDR1 and CDR2: SGHTA, FQGNSA. The trim removed 1 base at V and 4 bases at J, leaving 7 bases unmatched. CDR3 bases: TGTGCCAGCAGCTTAGTCCCGGGACTAGCGGGGGGCCGAGAGACCCAGTACTTC. The encoded protein is CASSLVPGLAGGRETQYF.

The chain links TRBV20-1 to TRBJ2-7; maybe TRBD2 (5 bases). The germline CDR1 and CDR2 sequences are DFQATT and SNEGSKA (reference sequence). The CDR3 runs to 13 residues. The V end lost 6 bases, the J end lost 2 bases, and 14 bases lay between the germline ends. This chain's CDR3 is CSAPSSGTYEQYF. The CDR3 region has the DNA TGCAGTGCCCCCTCCAGCGGAACCTACGAGCAGTACTTC.

This clonotype was detected many times. This chain uses TRBV20-1 with TRBJ1-1; no reliable D call. The germline V gene encodes CDR1 DFQATT and CDR2 SNEGSKA (reference sequence). Trimming took off 0 bases at V and 0 bases at J, with 11 bases between the two ends. The CDR3 loop spans 15 amino acids. CDR3 sequence reads: CSAREKEALNTEAFF. CDR3 DNA sequence: TGCAGTGCTAGAGAAAAGGAGGCATTGAACACTGAAGCTTTCTTT.

The rearrangement links TRBV3-1 to TRBJ2-1, with a possible D match to TRBD2 (5 bases). V lost 6 bases and J lost 7, with 16 bases in between. This CDR3 region has 14 residues. Germline V gene data show CDR1 as LGHDT and CDR2 as YNNKEL (reference sequence). CDR3 residues: CASSLGAVGNEQFF. The CDR3 DNA is TGTGCCAGCAGTTTGGGAGCGGTGGGGAATGAGCAGTTCTTC.

This clonotype was observed many times. The rearrangement uses TRBV10-3 and TRBJ2-1; TRBD2 matches at 9 bases. The CDR3 consists of 16 residues. Unmatched junction bases numbered 14, after V lost 8 bases and J lost 6 bases. Germline-derived CDR1 and CDR2 are ENHRY and SYGVKD. Here the CDR3 reads CAIGAGSGGYLNEQFF. In DNA, the CDR3 is TGTGCCATCGGGGCGGGCAGCGGGGGGTACCTCAATGAGCAGTTCTTC.

The genes are TRBV29-1 and TRBJ1-1, with a weak D call TRBD1 (5 bases). The CDR3 contains 10 residues. Germline V lookup: CDR1 SQVTM, CDR2 ANQGSEA. V was trimmed by 4 bases and J by 7 bases, leaving 7 bases between them. In DNA, the CDR3 is TGCAGCGTTGGGGACGGTGAAGCTTTCTTT. The encoded protein is CSVGDGEAFF.

This clonotype was seen a handful of times. This chain uses TRBV9 with TRBJ2-3; D gene unclear. V was trimmed by 0 bases and J by 2 bases, leaving 10 bases between them. Germline values: CDR1 SGDLS, CDR2 YYNGEE. This CDR3 contains 15 residues. CDR3 bases: TGTGCCAGCAGCGTAGTAACCGGATTCACAGATACGCAGTATTTT. Translated: CASSVVTGFTDTQYF.

The chain is built from TRBV29-1 and TRBJ2-3; 8 bases are shared with TRBD1. CDR1 and CDR2 (germline): SQVTM, ANQGSEA. J lost 3 bases, V lost 3 bases, and 5 bases had no gene match. This CDR3 spans 14 amino acids. CDR3 sequence reads: CSVDQQGGTDTQYF. DNA of the CDR3: TGCAGCGTTGATCAACAGGGGGGAACAGATACGCAGTATTTT.

This clonotype was picked up one time. The rearrangement joins TRBV20-1 to TRBJ2-1; 7 bases map to TRBD2. The germline gives CDR1 DFQATT, CDR2 SNEGSKA (reference sequence). The length of the CDR3 is 14 residues. Unmatched junction bases numbered 8, after V lost 0 bases and J lost 9 bases. The CDR3 protein is CSARDEGGLGEQFF. CDR3 in DNA: TGCAGTGCTAGAGATGAGGGAGGGCTGGGTGAGCAGTTCTTC.

J is TRBJ1-1 and V is TRBV3-1; no clear D gene. Germline CDR1 is LGHDT and CDR2 is YNNKEL (reference sequence). The CDR3 has 15 amino acids. V lost 2 bases and J lost 3, with 13 bases in between. DNA of the CDR3: TGTGCCAGCAGCCAACTCGTTACAGCGGACACTGAAGCTTTCTTT. Encoded protein: CASSQLVTADTEAFF. Drawing the rest from reference TRBV3-1 and TRBJ1-1, the complete variable domain is DTAVSQTPKYLVTQMGNDKSIKCEQNLGHDTMYWYKQDSKKFLKIMFSYNNKELIINETVPNRFSPKSPDKAHLNLHINSLELGDSAVYFCASSQLVTADTEAFFGQGTRLTVV.

CDR3 DNA: TGTGCCAGCAGCGTAGGTTGGGGAACTGAAGCTTTCTTT. Protein product: CASSVGWGTEAFF. V and J are TRBV9 and TRBJ1-1, with D unclear. The V gene's germline CDR1 is SGDLS and CDR2 YYNGEE. CDR3 length: 13 amino acids. Trimming took off 0 bases at V and 5 bases at J, with 8 bases between the two ends.

The rearrangement links TRBV3-1 to TRBJ2-1; no clear D. CDR3 length: 15 residues. Germline CDR1 reads LGHDT; CDR2 reads YNNKEL (reference sequence). The V gene lost 0 bases and the J gene lost 4 bases, with 10 bases spanning the gap. Here the CDR3 DNA reads TGTGCCAGCAGCCAAGATCTGGGTCCGTACAATGAGCAGTTCTTC. Protein product: CASSQDLGPYNEQFF.

The chain links TRBV27 to TRBJ2-5; TRBD1 matches at 8 bases. Germline CDR1 MNHEY, CDR2 SMNVEV (reference sequence). V was clipped by 4 bases and J by 5 bases; unmatched bases: 9. The CDR3 totals 15 residues. In DNA form, the CDR3 reads TGTGCCAGCAGTTCCGGACAGGGAAGGCACGAGACCCAGTACTTC. This gives the protein CASSSGQGRHETQYF.

The rearrangement links TRBV4-3 to TRBJ2-1, with no clear D. V was shortened by 6 bases and J by 10 bases, with 16 bases between the two germline ends. The CDR3 consists of 13 residues. Per germline, CDR1 LGHNA and CDR2 YSLEER. The CDR3, as DNA: TGCGCCAGCAGTGCTTCAGTGGGTCGCGAGCAGTTCTTC. Its protein product is CASSASVGREQFF.

The chain has TRBV2 and TRBJ2-7, with 11 bases fitting TRBD2. Germline V lookup: CDR1 SNHLY, CDR2 FYNNEI. The length of the CDR3 is 15 residues. Losses at the gene ends were 6 bases for V and 4 bases for J; bases not matched to a gene: 8. The CDR3 here is CASRLGLAGGYEQYF. In DNA, the CDR3 is TGTGCCAGCAGACTAGGACTAGCGGGCGGGTACGAGCAGTACTTC.

The chain carries TRBV5-1 and TRBJ2-1; D is ambiguous. The CDR3 consists of 15 residues. Trimming stripped 4 bases from V and 8 bases from J, with 19 bases between. Germline V CDR1 and CDR2: SGHRS, YFSETQ. CDR3 sequence: CASSPGDRILHEQFF. CDR3 nucleotide sequence: TGCGCCAGCAGCCCCGGCGACCGAATCCTCCATGAGCAGTTCTTC.

This clonotype was observed a few times. A read error may account for a junction end that differs from germline. The V and J genes are TRBV7-7 and TRBJ2-3; D uncertain. This CDR3 has 14 amino acids. Germline V gene sequence: CDR1 SSHAT, CDR2 FNYEAQ (reference sequence). The CDR3 loop is CASSPGAFTDTQYF. The CDR3 region has the DNA TGTGCTAGCAGCCCCGGAGCTTTCACAGATACGCAGTATTTT. Drawing the rest from reference TRBV7-7 and TRBJ2-3, the complete variable domain is GAGVSQSPRYKVTKRGQDVTLRCDPISSHATLYWYQQALGQGPEFLTYFNYEAQPDKSGLPSDRFSAERPEGSISTLTIQRTEQRDSAMYRCASSPGAFTDTQYFGPGTRLTVL.

The chain joins TRBV20-1 to TRBJ2-1; 9 bases line up with TRBD2. The CDR3 is 14 residues long. V gave up 1 base and J gave up 9 bases; unmatched junction bases: 7. Germline CDR1 DFQATT, CDR2 SNEGSKA (reference sequence). The CDR3 sequence: CSARVPAGGREQFF. The CDR3 DNA reads TGCAGTGCTAGAGTTCCAGCGGGGGGACGTGAGCAGTTCTTC.

This clonotype was seen many times. The chain recombines TRBV29-1 with TRBJ2-7; D is possibly TRBD1 or TRBD2 (5 bases each). The V gene lost 7 bases and the J gene lost 4 bases, with 14 bases spanning the gap. The CDR3 totals 12 residues. The germline CDR1 and CDR2 sequences are SQVTM and ANQGSEA. Here the CDR3 DNA reads TGCAGCGCTACCGGGACCTCATACGAGCAGTACTTC. Translation gives CSATGTSYEQYF.

With regard to this clonotype: At one end, the junction sequence differs from germline, possibly due to a read error. The V gene is TRBV6-1, the J gene TRBJ2-7; 8 nucleotides agree with TRBD1. CDR1 and CDR2 (germline): MNHNS, SASEGT. The CDR3 contains 15 residues. Here the CDR3 DNA reads TGTGCCAGCACTTCTCCTGACAGGGGACTCTACGTGCAGTACTTC. It encodes CASTSPDRGLYVQYF.